These 12 T cell receptor beta chains originate from one sample sequenced in a study of regulatory T cells in long-lasting Graves disease. Combining iRepertoire HTBI primers with Arm-PCR of CDR3 regions, the authors built TCR beta libraries. From the multiplex PCR reads, TCRdb called clonotypes with MiXCR, one entry per CDR3 protein. The top ten hold 14% of the sample, which has a few hundred thousand distinct CDR3 sequences, approximately 18% seen once. The time point: newly diagnosed GD, antithyroid drugs for less than 3 months. The TCR library was made from RNA extracted from PBMCs. These data were also reused for a study on T cells in Graves' hyperthyroidism and ophthalmopathy.

Specimen: peripheral blood mononuclear cells (PBMCs), collected at new diagnosis, from a patient treated with antithyroid drugs. All receptors derive from a woman younger than 45 with Graves disease.

This clonotype was detected ten times or more. The rearrangement links TRBV19 to TRBJ2-7; D unresolved. Trimming cost V 6 bases and J 0 bases, with 12 bases left between them. Per germline, CDR1 LNHDA and CDR2 SQIVND (reference sequence). The length of the CDR3 is 14 residues. CDR3 loop: CASSAWGSSYEQYF. The DNA for the CDR3 is TGTGCCAGTAGCGCTTGGGGTAGCTCCTACGAGCAGTACTTC.

This clonotype was seen many times. V is TRBV12-3 or TRBV12-4 and J is TRBJ1-3; D unresolved. The CDR3 is made up of 15 amino acids. With 3 bases removed from V and 0 bases from J, the gap between germline ends came to 9 bases. The DNA of the CDR3 is TGTGCCAGCAGTTTGAAGATTTACTCTGGAAACACCATATATTTT. It yields the protein CASSLKIYSGNTIYF.

This clonotype was recorded many times. The CDR3 DNA is TGTGCCAGCAGCTCCCCGGGACTAGCAAGGGGGGGAGGGGAGCAGTTCTTC. Residues: CASSSPGLARGGGEQFF. This sequence joins TRBV7-9 and TRBJ2-1, with 9 nucleotides matching TRBD2. This CDR3 comprises 17 residues. After removal of 4 bases from V and 10 bases from J, the junction contained 17 bases not matched to a gene. Looked up from germline, CDR1 is SEHNR and CDR2 is FQNEAQ (reference sequence).

There are many counts of this clonotype. This rearrangement joins TRBV20-1 to TRBJ1-5; 9 positions agree with TRBD1. Germline V gene data show CDR1 as DFQATT and CDR2 as SNEGSKA (reference sequence). The trim removed 3 bases at V and 6 bases at J, leaving 6 bases unmatched. CDR3 length: 14 residues. The CDR3 nucleotides are TGCAGTGCTAGGGTGGGACAGGGAGTTCAGCCCCAGCATTTT. Its protein is CSARVGQGVQPQHF.

Worth noting for this clonotype: A much larger clone differs from this one at a single base, so this may be a read error. The chain couples TRBV7-9 to TRBJ1-3; a weak D match, TRBD1 (6 bases). The CDR3 totals 17 residues. The V gene lost 5 bases and the J gene lost 2 bases, with 19 bases spanning the gap. The germline V gene has CDR1 SEHNR and CDR2 FQNEAQ (reference sequence). The CDR3 nucleotides read TGTGCCAGCAGCACTCACCGGGGGGCTAGAGCTGGAAACACCATATATTTT. Amino acids: CASSTHRGARAGNTIYF.

This clonotype was detected ten times or more. The chain employs TRBV18 and TRBJ1-1; D remains ambiguous. In germline, CDR1 is KGHSH, CDR2 LQKENI. The CDR3 totals 13 residues. Trimming cost V 3 bases and J 1 base, with 6 bases left between them. The CDR3 region is CASSPRQNTEAFF. CDR3 DNA sequence: TGTGCCAGCTCACCCCGACAGAACACTGAAGCTTTCTTT.

Only a few counts were recorded for this clonotype. This chain links TRBV6-1 with TRBJ2-2; perhaps TRBD2 as D (6 bases). This CDR3 spans 13 amino acids. V lost 3 bases to trimming and J lost 6 bases, with 8 bases between them. Germline V gene lookup returns CDR1 MNHNS and CDR2 SASEGT. CDR3 DNA sequence: TGTGCCAGCAGTGACAGGGAGGCCGGGGAGCTGTTTTTT. It yields the protein CASSDREAGELFF.

This clonotype has a count of ten or more. V gene TRBV12-3 or TRBV12-4 combines with J gene TRBJ2-7, with 10 bases aligning to TRBD1. The CDR3 runs to 14 residues. The V and J ends lost 6 bases and 4 bases, in that order; junction bases with no gene match: 6. The CDR3 spells CASSPGQGTYEQYF. The CDR3 DNA sequence: TGTGCCAGCAGCCCGGGACAGGGGACATACGAGCAGTACTTC.

There are many counts of this clonotype. The chain combines TRBV12-3 or TRBV12-4 with TRBJ1-1, with 11 positions matching TRBD1. Trimming took 7 bases from V and 3 from J; bases not matched to a gene: 4. This CDR3 contains 14 residues. This CDR3 is CASTGDRGDTEAFF. CDR3 bases: TGTGCCAGCACAGGGGACAGGGGGGACACTGAAGCTTTCTTT.

This clonotype was counted ten times or more. V and J are TRBV12-3 or TRBV12-4 and TRBJ2-7, with 7 bases aligning to TRBD1. The ends lost 5 bases at V and 1 base at J; junction bases unmatched: 8. This CDR3 has 15 residues. CDR3 residues: CASSLSGTVSYEQYF. Here the CDR3 DNA reads TGTGCCAGCAGTCTATCCGGGACAGTATCCTACGAGCAGTACTTC.

This clonotype was observed at least ten times. The chain couples TRBV7-3 to TRBJ1-1; D call uncertain. This CDR3 is 13 amino acids long. Germline V gene lookup returns CDR1 SGHTA and CDR2 FQGTGA. V was clipped by 5 bases and J by 4 bases, with 11 bases between them. This chain's CDR3 is CASSRTACTEAFF. The CDR3 bases are TGTGCCAGCAGCAGAACAGCATGCACTGAAGCTTTCTTT.

This clonotype was seen only a few times. The rearrangement uses TRBV14 and TRBJ1-2; a weak D match, TRBD1 (6 bases). There are 13 residues in the CDR3. Germline V gene data show CDR1 as SGHDN and CDR2 as FVKESK. The V and J ends lost 6 bases and 4 bases respectively, with 12 bases between them. CDR3 in amino acids: CASRKGGSYGYTF. The CDR3 nucleotides read TGTGCCAGCAGAAAAGGGGGAAGCTATGGCTACACCTTC.